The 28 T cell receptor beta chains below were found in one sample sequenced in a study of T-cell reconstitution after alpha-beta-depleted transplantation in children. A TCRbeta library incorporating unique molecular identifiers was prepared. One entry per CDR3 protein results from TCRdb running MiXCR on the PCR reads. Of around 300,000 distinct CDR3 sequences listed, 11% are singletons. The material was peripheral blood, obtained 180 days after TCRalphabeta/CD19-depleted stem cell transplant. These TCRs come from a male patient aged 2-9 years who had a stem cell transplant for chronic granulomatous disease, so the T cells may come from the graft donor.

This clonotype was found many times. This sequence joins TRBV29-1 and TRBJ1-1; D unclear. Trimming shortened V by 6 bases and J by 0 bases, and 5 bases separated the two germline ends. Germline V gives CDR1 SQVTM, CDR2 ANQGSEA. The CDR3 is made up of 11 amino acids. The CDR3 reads CSVRMNTEAFF. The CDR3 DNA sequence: TGCAGCGTGAGAATGAACACTGAAGCTTTCTTT.

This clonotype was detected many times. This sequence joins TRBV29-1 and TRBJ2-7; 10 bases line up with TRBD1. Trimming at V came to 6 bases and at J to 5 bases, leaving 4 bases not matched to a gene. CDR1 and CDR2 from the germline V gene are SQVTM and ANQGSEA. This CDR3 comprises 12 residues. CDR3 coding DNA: TGCAGCGTCGGACAGGGGGGCAACGAGCAGTACTTC. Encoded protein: CSVGQGGNEQYF.

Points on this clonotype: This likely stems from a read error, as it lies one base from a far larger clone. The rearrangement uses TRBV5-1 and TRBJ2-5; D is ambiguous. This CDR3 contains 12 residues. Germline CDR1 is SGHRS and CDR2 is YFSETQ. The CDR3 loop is CGSSLRGETQYF. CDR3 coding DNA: TGCGGCAGCAGCTTGAGAGGCGAGACCCAGTACTTC.

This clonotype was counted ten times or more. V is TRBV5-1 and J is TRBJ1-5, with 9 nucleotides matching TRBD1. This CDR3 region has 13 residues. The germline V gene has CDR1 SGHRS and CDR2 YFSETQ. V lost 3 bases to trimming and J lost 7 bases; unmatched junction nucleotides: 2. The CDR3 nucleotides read TGCGCCAGCAGCTCGGACAGGGGCCAGCCCCAGCATTTT. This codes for CASSSDRGQPQHF. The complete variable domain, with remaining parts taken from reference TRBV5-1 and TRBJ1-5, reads KAGVTQTPRYLIKTRGQQVTLSCSPISGHRSVSWYQQTPGQGLQFLFEYFSETQRNKGNFPGRFSGRQFSNSRSEMNVSTLELGDSALYLCASSSDRGQPQHFGDGTRLSIL.

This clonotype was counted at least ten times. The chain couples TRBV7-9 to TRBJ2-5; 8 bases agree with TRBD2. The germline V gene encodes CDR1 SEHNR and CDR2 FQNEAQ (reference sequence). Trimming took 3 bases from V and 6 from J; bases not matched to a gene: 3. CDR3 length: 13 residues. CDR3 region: CASSFSGIKTQYF. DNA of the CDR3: TGTGCCAGCAGCTTTAGCGGGATAAAGACCCAGTACTTC. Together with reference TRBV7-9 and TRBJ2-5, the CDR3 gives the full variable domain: DTGVSQNPRHKITKRGQNVTFRCDPISEHNRLYWYRQTLGQGPEFLTYFQNEAQLEKSRLLSDRFSAERPKGSFSTLEIQRTEQGDSAMYLCASSFSGIKTQYFGPGTRLLVL.

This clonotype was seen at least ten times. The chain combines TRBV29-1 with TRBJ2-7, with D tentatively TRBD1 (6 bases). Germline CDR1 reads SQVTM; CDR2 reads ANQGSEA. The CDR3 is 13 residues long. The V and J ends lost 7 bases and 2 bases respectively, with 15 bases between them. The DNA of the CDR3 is TGCAGCGCCTTAACAGGGCTAGCCTACGAGCAGTACTTC. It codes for CSALTGLAYEQYF.

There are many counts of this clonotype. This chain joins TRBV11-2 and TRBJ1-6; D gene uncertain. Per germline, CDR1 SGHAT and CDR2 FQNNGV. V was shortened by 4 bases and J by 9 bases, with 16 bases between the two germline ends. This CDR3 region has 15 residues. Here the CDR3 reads CASSSTLGKRSPLHF. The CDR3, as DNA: TGTGCCAGCAGCTCTACCCTGGGGAAGCGTTCACCCCTCCACTTT.

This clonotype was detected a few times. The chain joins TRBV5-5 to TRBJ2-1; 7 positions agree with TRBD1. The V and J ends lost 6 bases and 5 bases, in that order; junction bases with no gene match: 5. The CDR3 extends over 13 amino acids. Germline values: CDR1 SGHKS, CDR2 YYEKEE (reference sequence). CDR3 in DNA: TGTGCCAGCACCTCGACAGGGAACAATGAGCAGTTCTTC. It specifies CASTSTGNNEQFF.

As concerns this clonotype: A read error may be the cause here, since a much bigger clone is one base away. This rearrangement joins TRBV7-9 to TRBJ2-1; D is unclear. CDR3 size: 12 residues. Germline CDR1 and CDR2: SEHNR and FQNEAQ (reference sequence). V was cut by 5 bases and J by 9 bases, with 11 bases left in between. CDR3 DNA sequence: TGTGCCAGCAGCCCCGGCTGGATTGAGCAGTTCTTC. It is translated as CASSPGWIEQFF.

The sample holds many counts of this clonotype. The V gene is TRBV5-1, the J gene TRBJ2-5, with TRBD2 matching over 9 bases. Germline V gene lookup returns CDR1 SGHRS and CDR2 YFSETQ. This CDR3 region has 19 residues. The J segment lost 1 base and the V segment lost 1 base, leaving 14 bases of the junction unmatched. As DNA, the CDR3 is TGCGCCAGCAGCTTGAGACTAGCGGAGGAGACAGGGCCCCAAGAGACCCAGTACTTC. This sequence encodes CASSLRLAEETGPQETQYF.

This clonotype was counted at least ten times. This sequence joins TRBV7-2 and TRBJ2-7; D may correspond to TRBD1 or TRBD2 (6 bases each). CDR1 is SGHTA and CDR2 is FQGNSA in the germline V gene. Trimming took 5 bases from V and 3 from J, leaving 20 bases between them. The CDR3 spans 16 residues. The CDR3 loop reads CASSSGGGNRDYEQYF. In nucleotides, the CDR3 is TGTGCCAGCAGCAGCGGAGGGGGGAATCGAGACTACGAGCAGTACTTC.

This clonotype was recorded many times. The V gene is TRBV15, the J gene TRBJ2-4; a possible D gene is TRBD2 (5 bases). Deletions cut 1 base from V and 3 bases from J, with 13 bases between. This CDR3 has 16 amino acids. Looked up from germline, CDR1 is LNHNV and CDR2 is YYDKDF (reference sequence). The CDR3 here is CATSRANSRGKNIQYF. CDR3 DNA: TGTGCCACCAGCAGAGCCAACAGTCGGGGCAAAAACATTCAGTACTTC. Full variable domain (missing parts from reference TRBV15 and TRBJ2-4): DAMVIQNPRYQVTQFGKPVTLSCSQTLNHNVMYWYQQKSSQAPKLLFHYYDKDFNNEADTPDNFQSRRPNTSFCFLDIRSPGLGDTAMYLCATSRANSRGKNIQYFGAGTRLSVL.

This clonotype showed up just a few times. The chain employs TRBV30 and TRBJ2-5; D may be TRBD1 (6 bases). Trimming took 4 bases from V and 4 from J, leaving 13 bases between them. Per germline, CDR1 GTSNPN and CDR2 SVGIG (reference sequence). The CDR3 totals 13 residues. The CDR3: CAWTLQGPETQYF. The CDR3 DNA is TGTGCCTGGACCCTACAGGGTCCAGAGACCCAGTACTTC.

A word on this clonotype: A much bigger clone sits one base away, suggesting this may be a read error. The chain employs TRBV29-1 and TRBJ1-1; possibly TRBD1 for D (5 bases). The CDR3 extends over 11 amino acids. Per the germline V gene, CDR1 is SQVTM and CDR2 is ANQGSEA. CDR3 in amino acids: CSGLEDTKAFF. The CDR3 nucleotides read TGCAGCGGCTTGGAGGACACTAAAGCTTTCTTT.

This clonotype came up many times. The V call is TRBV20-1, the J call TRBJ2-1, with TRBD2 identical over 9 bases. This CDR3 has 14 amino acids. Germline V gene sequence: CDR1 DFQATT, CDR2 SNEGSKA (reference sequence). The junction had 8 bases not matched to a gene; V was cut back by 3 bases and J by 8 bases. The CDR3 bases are TGCAGTGCTAGTCGGCTAGCGGGAAGGCATGAGCAGTTCTTC. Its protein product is CSASRLAGRHEQFF.

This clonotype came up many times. Written as DNA, the CDR3 is TGTGCCAGCTCCGGGACTAGCGGGACCTACGAGCAGTACTTC. Its translation: CASSGTSGTYEQYF. V usage is TRBV18 and J usage is TRBJ2-7; 13 bases agree with TRBD2. The junction had 1 base not matched to a gene; V was cut back by 6 bases and J by 2 bases. The CDR3 loop spans 14 amino acids. Looked up from germline, CDR1 is KGHSH and CDR2 is LQKENI.

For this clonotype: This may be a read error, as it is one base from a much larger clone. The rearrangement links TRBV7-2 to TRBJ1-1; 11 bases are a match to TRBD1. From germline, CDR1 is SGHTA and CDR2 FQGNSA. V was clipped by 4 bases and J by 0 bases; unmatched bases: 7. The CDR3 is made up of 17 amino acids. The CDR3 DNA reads TGTGCCAGCAGCTCTGGGTGGGACAGGGGGTTGAACACTGAAGCTTTCTTT. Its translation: CASSSGWDRGLNTEAFF.

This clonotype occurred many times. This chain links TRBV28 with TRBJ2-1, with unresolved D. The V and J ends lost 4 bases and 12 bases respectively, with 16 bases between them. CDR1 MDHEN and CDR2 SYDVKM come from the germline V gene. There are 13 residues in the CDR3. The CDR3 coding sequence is TGTGCCAGCAGTTCTATCGTCTTGGAAGGGCAGTTCTTC. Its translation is CASSSIVLEGQFF.

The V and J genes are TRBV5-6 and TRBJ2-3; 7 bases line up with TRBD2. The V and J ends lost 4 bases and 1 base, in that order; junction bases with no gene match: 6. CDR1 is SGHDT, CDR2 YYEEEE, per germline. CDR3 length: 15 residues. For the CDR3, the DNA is TGTGCCAGCAGCGGGCGGGGGAGAGGCACAGATACGCAGTATTTT. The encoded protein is CASSGRGRGTDTQYF. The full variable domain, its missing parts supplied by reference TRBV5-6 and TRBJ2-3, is DAGVTQSPTHLIKTRGQQVTLRCSPKSGHDTVSWYQQALGQGPQFIFQYYEEEERQRGNFPDRFSGHQFPNYSSELNVNALLLGDSALYLCASSGRGRGTDTQYFGPGTRLTVL.

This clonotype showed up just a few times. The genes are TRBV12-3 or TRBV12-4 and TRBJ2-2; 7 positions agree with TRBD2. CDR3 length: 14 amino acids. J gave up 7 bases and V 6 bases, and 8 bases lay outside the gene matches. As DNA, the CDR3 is TGTGCCAGCAGCTACTTGGGGGGGTGCGGGGAGCTGTTTTTT. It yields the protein CASSYLGGCGELFF.

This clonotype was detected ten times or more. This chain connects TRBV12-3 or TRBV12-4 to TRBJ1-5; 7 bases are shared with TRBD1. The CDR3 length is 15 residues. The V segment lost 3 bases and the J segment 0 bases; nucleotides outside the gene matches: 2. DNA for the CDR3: TGTGCCAGCAGTTTGACAGGGAGTAGCAATCAGCCCCAGCATTTT. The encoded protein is CASSLTGSSNQPQHF.

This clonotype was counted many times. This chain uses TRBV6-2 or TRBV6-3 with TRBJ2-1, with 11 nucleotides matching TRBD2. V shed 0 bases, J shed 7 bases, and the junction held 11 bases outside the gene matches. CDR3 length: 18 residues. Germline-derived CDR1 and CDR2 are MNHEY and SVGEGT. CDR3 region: CASSYSSSGGTPRNEQFF. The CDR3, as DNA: TGTGCCAGCAGTTACTCTTCTAGCGGGGGGACGCCGAGGAATGAGCAGTTCTTC.

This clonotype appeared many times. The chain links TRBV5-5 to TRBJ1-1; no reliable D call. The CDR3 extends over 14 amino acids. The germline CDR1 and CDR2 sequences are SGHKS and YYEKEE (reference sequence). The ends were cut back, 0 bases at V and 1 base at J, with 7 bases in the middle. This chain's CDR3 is CASSLAGWNTEAFF. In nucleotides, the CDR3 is TGTGCCAGCAGCTTGGCCGGATGGAACACTGAAGCTTTCTTT.

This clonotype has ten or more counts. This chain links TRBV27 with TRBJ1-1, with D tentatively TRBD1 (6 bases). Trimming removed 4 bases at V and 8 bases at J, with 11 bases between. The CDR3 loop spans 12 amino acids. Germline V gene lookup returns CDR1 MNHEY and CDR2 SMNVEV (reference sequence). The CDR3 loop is CASSYLGQEAFF. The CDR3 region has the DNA TGTGCCAGCAGTTATTTGGGACAAGAAGCTTTCTTT.

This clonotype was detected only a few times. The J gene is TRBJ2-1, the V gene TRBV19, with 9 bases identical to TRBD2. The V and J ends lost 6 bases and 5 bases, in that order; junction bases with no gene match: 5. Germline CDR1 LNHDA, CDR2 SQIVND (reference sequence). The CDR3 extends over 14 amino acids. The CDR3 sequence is CASRLSGSDNEQFF. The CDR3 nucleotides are TGTGCCAGTAGACTTAGCGGGAGTGACAATGAGCAGTTCTTC.

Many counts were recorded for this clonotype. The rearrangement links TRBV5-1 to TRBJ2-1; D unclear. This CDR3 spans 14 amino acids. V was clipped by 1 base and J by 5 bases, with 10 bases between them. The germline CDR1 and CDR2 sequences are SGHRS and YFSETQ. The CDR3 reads CASSLSGNNNEQFF. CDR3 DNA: TGCGCCAGCAGCTTGTCGGGCAACAACAATGAGCAGTTCTTC.

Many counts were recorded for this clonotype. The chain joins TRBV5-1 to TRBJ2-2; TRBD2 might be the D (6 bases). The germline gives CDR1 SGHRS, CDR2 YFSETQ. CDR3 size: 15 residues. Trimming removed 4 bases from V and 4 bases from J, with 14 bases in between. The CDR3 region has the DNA TGCGCCAGCAGCCGCGAACTAGCAGCCACCGGGGAGCTGTTTTTT. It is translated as CASSRELAATGELFF.

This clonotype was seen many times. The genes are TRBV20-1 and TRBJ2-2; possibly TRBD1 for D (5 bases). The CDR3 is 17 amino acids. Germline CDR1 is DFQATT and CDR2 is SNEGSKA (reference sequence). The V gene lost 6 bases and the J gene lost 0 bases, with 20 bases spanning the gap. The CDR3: CSARGELRHANTGELFF. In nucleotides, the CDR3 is TGCAGTGCAAGGGGTGAGCTTCGGCACGCGAACACCGGGGAGCTGTTTTTT.